This T cell receptor beta chain appears in the sequencing data of a study of cytomegalovirus exposure and HLA in healthy donors (dated by TCRdb to 2015 to 2018). The study in broad terms: According to an earlier analysis of several hundred of the donors, about 170 million T cells yielded some 110 million unique TCR beta sequences and about 300 Gb of sequence data. In a later analysis, previously published TCR beta repertoires from hundreds of donors were re-analyzed and high-resolution HLA genotyping was added so that TCR occurrence patterns could be studied. HLA typing included class I and class II loci at four-digit resolution. Genome-wide SNP genotypes for about 65% of the roughly 700 donors were used in a later genetic analysis, which treated that subset as a discovery cohort. The study was designed to test whether signatures of past pathogen exposure could be identified by cataloging public T cell receptors. Donor age, sex, ethnicity and CMV serostatus were compiled together with the repertoire data. The study combined high-throughput TCR immunosequencing, statistical association of individual TCRs with disease status, and machine learning to predict cytomegalovirus infection status. Of the 398 genotyped donors, over 80% were placed in the genetic ancestry cluster associated with self-reported Caucasian donors. Among roughly 400 genotyped donors of the cohort, an average of approximately 250,000 unique TCR beta nucleotide sequences were sequenced per donor, roughly 18% of them non-productive. The T cell repertoires of under 700 subjects were profiled by immunosequencing and related to cytomegalovirus serostatus. Approximately 310 gigabases of sequencing data and 80 million or so unique TCR sequences were included in an early release covering roughly 600 HLA-typed donors. An earlier analysis of some 500 of the donors used high-throughput TCR beta sequencing to judge whether each TCR beta V gene segment behaved as functional or pseudogenic. Several DR-DQ haplotypes were treated as single units for association and clustering because of strong linkage in the cohort. Every discovery cohort repertoire had been produced on one sequencing platform. In the later analysis, no new phenotypic data were used to find candidate immune exposures; instead, reliance was placed on TCR beta sequences and their occurrence across donors. Along with the roughly 610-subject first cohort, a separate validation cohort of over 90 different subjects was used. Typing coverage varied by locus: about 629-640 donors for A, B, C, DRB1 and DQB1; approximately 500 for DQA1; 600 to 610 for DPA1; approximately 450 for DPB1.

This clone was observed a few times. No cognate antigen has been identified for it. Base qualities are not recorded, but no much larger clone differs from it by a single base. Libraries were constructed by the immunoSEQ multiplex PCR assay. The multiplex PCR relied on a mix of 60 forward primers for TCR Vbeta segments and 13 reverse primers for TCR Jbeta segments. Amplification of the CDR3 region of rearranged TCR beta genes was performed with a multiplex PCR assay on genomic DNA. Amplified TCR beta libraries were sequenced as 87-base-pair reads on the Illumina HiSeq System. The authors' analysis ran thus. Across the roughly 700 repertoires, a later analysis counted tens of millions of unique TCR beta chains, 9.5 million to 13 million of which were shared by at least two donors. Raw reads were error-corrected and collapsed into unique sequences by a nearest-neighbor algorithm in which closely related sequences were merged to remove PCR and sequencing errors. CDR3 sequences were aligned to IMGT reference sequences to assign V, D and J gene segments. For a sequence to be retained, a match of at least six nucleotides to both a V gene segment and a J gene segment was required. A rearrangement was called productive if the CDR3 had no stop codons and remained in frame with V and J, and every other rearrangement was called non-productive. Following IMGT convention, CDR3 was defined as the stretch from the second conserved V-encoded cysteine to the conserved J-encoded phenylalanine. In an earlier analysis of roughly 580 of the donors, sequences lacking an unambiguous match to a single V gene segment were excluded. In an earlier analysis of approximately 590 of the donors, a V segment was called functional when productive rearrangements were above 56.7%, and segregating when the standard deviation between donors exceeded 5%. A statistical classification framework was built for diagnosing cytomegalovirus status from the catalog of TCR beta chain sequences. In a later analysis, TCR nucleotide sequences were compared against IMGT/GENE-DB human TR gene sequences so that V and J genes could be assigned. A later analysis assigned CDR3 sequences and most-parsimonious VDJ recombination scenarios with the TCRdist pipeline. In a later analysis, every TCR beta chain was defined by the combination of its CDR3 amino acid sequence and its V-gene family, and reads without a unique V-gene family were dropped. As a way to deal with suspected cross-contamination and a sequencing artifact, a later analysis dropped more than 500 nucleotide sequences that were highly shared and had low generation probability. A later analysis calculated a clonal expansion index for each public chain from normalized within-repertoire ranks of inferred template counts. In a later analysis, generation probabilities were computed using a VDJ recombination model fitted to out-of-frame rearrangements, and the results were checked against IGoR. A later analysis scored TCR-TCR, TCR-HLA and TCR-CMV co-occurrence with hypergeometric tests, applying a repertoire-size bias correction to TCR pairs. A later analysis estimated false discovery rates by permuting HLA or CMV assignments 20 times. In a later analysis, co-occurring TCRs were grouped using DBSCAN, with TCRdist sequence similarity added in when clustering inside HLA-allele-positive subsets. Repertoires with fewer than 30,000 or more than 120,000 public chains were left out of co-occurrence clustering, as were about 5 repertoires with anomalous nucleotide sharing. TCRdb holds this immuneACCESS table with in-frame rearrangements only. Some clones are missing; in checked studies, unresolved V genes explain under half, and the rest has no known cause. V and J calls plus clone size are reproduced from that table; the DNA served to infer D and trimming. The sample records 150,000 to 180,000 clones, around 74% of which are singletons. The ten largest clones represent approximately 2.6% of the sample.

The CDR3 runs 13 residues from the cysteine to the phenylalanine. The CDR3 DNA has 39 bases and is translated from base 1. CDR1 MNHEY and CDR2 SVGAGI were looked up in the germline V gene. The V and J ends are trimmed by 3 bases and 5 bases, leaving 10 bases between them. Overall study outcomes, separate from this receptor: A group of highly shared sequence variants was considered likely to be a technical artifact of the sequencing pipeline. According to a later analysis, TCR association rates differed among HLA loci, with DRB1 alleles showing the most associated TCRs and HLA-C alleles showing the fewest. In vitro tests confirmed that a few of the cytomegalovirus-associated TCR beta chains recognize cytomegalovirus antigens. According to a later analysis, parvovirus B19, influenza, CMV and Epstein-Barr virus appeared linked to several top co-occurrence clusters. In a later genetic analysis, a missense DCLRE1C variant was associated with V-gene and J-gene trimming of TCR beta chains, and the association was replicated in an independent cohort. A later analysis found that HLA-associated TCR beta chains were more clonally expanded and had lower generation probabilities than equally common non-associated chains. Compared with the 666-donor mean, donors in an Asian-associated ancestry cluster had fewer N-insertions in productive TCRs, according to a later genetic analysis. The 87-base-pair reads could not distinguish some IMGT-functional V segments, including TRBV6-2 and TRBV6-3, so those segments were excluded. The authors suggested that the approach could potentially be extended to other disease states and immunological phenotypes. About 17 rarely observed V segments, including chromosome 9 orphons, were excluded from the earlier analysis of a few hundred of the donors because counts were too low. Cytomegalovirus status was reported to be diagnosed by the classifier with high specificity and sensitivity in both the original and validation cohorts. In an earlier analysis of fewer than 750 of the donors, most TCR beta V segments were observed in productive rearrangements about 90% or about 30% of the time, broadly matching IMGT annotations. CMV serostatus was the only immune exposure information available for the cohort. According to a later analysis, most CMV-associated TCR beta chains appeared to be HLA-restricted, and the HLA associations seemed to be driven largely by CMV exposure. Across donors, most TCR sequences were observed very rarely, whereas some public TCRs were present in many individuals. Linkage disequilibrium might explain the correlated functional status among segregating V segments, but an unknown experimental factor could not be ruled out. A further reported finding was that TCR beta sequences accurately predicted the HLA-A and HLA-B alleles for most subjects in the first cohort. The study listed approximately 160 TCR beta chains as associated with cytomegalovirus. This cohort had only TCR beta chains sequenced, and the lack of alpha or paired-chain data limited which features could be detected. At a false discovery rate of 0.05, a later analysis linked about 17,000 TCR beta sequences to specific HLA alleles. Sequencing depth was assumed to be roughly uniform across donors in the presence/absence analyses, though that assumption may not hold. Because HLA typing was missing for some donors at each locus, association tests included only the typed subset. When HLA alleles, especially DR and DQ, strongly co-occurred, attributing TCR associations to individual alleles was difficult.

The cohort consisted of 600 or so healthy bone marrow donors. At the time of sampling, all cohort members were nominally healthy, though unrecorded immune exposures were likely present. The donor was CMV seronegative and was included in the group of a few hundred seronegative cohort members. Every donor gave a peripheral blood sample, and the peripheral blood mononuclear cells from that sample were used for TCR beta sequencing. The Qiagen DNeasy Blood Extraction Kit was used to extract genomic DNA from the blood cell samples. The rearranged segments are TRBV6-5 and TRBJ1-1; the D gene is unclear. The TCR originated in a man younger than 35 in good health and CMV-seronegative. Material: PBMCs. The sequenced DNA is TGTGCCAGCAGTTATTTTCGGGGAACTGAAGCTTTCTTT. It translates to CASSYFRGTEAFF.